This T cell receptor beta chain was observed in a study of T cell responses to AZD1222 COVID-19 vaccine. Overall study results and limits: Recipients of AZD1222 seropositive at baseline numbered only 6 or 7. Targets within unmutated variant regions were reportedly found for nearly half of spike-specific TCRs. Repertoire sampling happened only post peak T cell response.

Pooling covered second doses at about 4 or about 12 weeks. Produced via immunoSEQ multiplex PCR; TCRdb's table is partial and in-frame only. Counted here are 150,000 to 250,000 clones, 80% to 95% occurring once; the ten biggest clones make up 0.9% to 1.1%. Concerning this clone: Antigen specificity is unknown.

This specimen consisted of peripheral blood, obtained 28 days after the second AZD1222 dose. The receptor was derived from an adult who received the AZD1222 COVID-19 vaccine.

CDR3 loop: CASTQQGSNYGYTF. In DNA, the CDR3 is TGTGCCAGCACTCAACAGGGCTCTAACTATGGCTACACCTTC. This chain joins TRBV2 and TRBJ1-2; possible D gene TRBD1, 6 bases. CDR3 length: 14 amino acids. Looked up from germline, CDR1 is SNHLY and CDR2 is FYNNEI. The germline V and J ends were trimmed by 7 bases and 0 bases, with 12 bases remaining between them. The full variable domain, in which reference TRBV2 and TRBJ1-2 provide the parts outside the CDR3, is EPEVTQTPSHQVTQMGQEVILRCVPISNHLYFYWYRQILGQKVEFLVSFYNNEISEKSEIFDDQFSVERPDGSNFTLKIRSTKLEDSAMYFCASTQQGSNYGYTFGSGTRLTVV.